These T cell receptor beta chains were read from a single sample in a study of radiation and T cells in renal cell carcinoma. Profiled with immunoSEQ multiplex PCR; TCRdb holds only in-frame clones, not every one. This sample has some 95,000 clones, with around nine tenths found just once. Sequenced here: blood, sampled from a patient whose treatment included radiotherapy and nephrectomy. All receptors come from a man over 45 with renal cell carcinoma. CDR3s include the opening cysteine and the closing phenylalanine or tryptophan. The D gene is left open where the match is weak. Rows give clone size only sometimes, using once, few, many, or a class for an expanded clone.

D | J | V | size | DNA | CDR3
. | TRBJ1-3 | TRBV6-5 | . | TGTGCCAGCAGTTACTCGGAGGGACAAGGGGACACCATATATTTT | CASSYSEGQGDTIYF
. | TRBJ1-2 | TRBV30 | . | TGTGCCTGGATTGGCGCGGTCTATGGCTACACCTTC | CAWIGAVYGYTF
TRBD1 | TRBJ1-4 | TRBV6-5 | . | TGTGCCAGCAGAGATGACAGGGTCGGGGAAAAACTGTTTTTT | CASRDDRVGEKLFF
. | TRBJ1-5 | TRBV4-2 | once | TGTGCCAGCAGCCAAAAAGACAGGTCAAATCAGCCCCAGCATTTT | CASSQKDRSNQPQHF
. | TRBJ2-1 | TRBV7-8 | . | TGTGCCAGCAGCTCTGGACAGCAGCAGTTCTTC | CASSSGQQQFF
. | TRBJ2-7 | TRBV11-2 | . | TGTGCCAGCAGCCACACGGGTCGTGGCTACGAGCAGTACTTC | CASSHTGRGYEQYF
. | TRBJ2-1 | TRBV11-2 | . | TGTGCCAGCAGCTTACTCCCCGGTCCCCATGAGCAGTTCTTC | CASSLLPGPHEQFF
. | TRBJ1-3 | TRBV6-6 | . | TGTGCCAGCATTCTTGACAGCTCTGGAAACACCATATATTTT | CASILDSSGNTIYF
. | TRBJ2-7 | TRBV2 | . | TGTGCCAGCAGAAGGGAGTCGGACGAGCAGTACTTC | CASRRESDEQYF
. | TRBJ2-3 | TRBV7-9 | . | TGTGCCAGCAGCTTATGGGGCAGGGCCACAGATACGCAGTATTTT | CASSLWGRATDTQYF
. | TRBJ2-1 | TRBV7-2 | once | TGTGCCAGCAGCTCAAGACAGTACAATGAGCAGTTCTTC | CASSSRQYNEQFF
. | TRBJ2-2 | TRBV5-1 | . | TGCGCCAGCAGCTTGGTGTCTGGGTCGAACACCGGGGAGCTGTTTTTT | CASSLVSGSNTGELFF
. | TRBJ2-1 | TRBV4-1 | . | TGCGCCAGCAGCCAAGAATTATCGGGGATGGGGAATGAGCAGTTCTTC | CASSQELSGMGNEQFF
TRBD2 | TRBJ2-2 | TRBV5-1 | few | TGCGCCAGCAGCGAAGGACTAGCGTCCGGGGAGCTGTTTTTT | CASSEGLASGELFF
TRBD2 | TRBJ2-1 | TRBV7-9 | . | TGTGCCAGCAGCTTGGCAACTAGCGCATACAATGAGCAGTTCTTC | CASSLATSAYNEQFF
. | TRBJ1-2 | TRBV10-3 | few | TGTGCCATCAGCCAGGGGACCTATGGCTACACCTTC | CAISQGTYGYTF
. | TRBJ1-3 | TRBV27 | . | TGTGCCAGCAGTTTTAGTCGCTCTGGAAACACCATATATTTT | CASSFSRSGNTIYF
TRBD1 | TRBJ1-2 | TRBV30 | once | TGTGCCTGGAGTGCTGAAGGACAGGGGCCCTATGGCTACACCTTC | CAWSAEGQGPYGYTF
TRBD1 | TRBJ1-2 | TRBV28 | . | TGTGCCAGCAGTTCACAGGGGGCGACTAACTATGGCTACACCTTC | CASSSQGATNYGYTF
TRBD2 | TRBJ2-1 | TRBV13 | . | TGTGCCAGCAGCCGCACTAGCGGGGGGTTCTACAATGAGCAGTTCTTC | CASSRTSGGFYNEQFF
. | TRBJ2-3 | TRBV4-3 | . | TGCGCCAGCAGCCAAGAGGCCATAGTAGGGGCGAGCACAGATACGCAGTATTTT | CASSQEAIVGASTDTQYF
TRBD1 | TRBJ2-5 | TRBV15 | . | TGTGCCACCCTCCGGGACAGGTCAAAGAAGACCCAGTACTTC | CATLRDRSKKTQYF
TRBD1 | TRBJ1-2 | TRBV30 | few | TGTGCCTGGAGTTCAACCAGGGACAGGTTCGTTAACTATGGCTACACCTTC | CAWSSTRDRFVNYGYTF
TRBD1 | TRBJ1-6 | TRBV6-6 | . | TGTGCCAGCAGTTACCAGACAGGGGATAATTCACCCCTCCACTTT | CASSYQTGDNSPLHF
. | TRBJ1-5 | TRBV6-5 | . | TGTGCCAGCAGTTACTCTCAGGGAGCCAATCAGCCCCAGCATTTT | CASSYSQGANQPQHF
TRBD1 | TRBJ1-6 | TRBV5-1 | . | TGCGCCAGCAGCCCCCCCGGGACAGGAACTAATTCACCCCTCCACTTT | CASSPPGTGTNSPLHF
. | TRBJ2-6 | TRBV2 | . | TGTGCCAGCAGTGATAACTCTGGGGCCAACGTCCTGACTTTC | CASSDNSGANVLTF
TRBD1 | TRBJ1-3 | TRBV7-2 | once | TGTGCCAGCAGCTCACGGCGACAGGGCGTCTCTGGAAACACCATATATTTT | CASSSRRQGVSGNTIYF
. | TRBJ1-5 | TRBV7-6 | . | TGTGCCAGCAGCTCCCAGGTCGGGGAGCTAGCGCCCCAGCATTTT | CASSSQVGELAPQHF
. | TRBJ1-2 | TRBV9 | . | TGTGCCAGCAGCGTTAGGGGCTATGGCTACACCTTC | CASSVRGYGYTF
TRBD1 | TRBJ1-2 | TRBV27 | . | TGTGCCAGCAGTCCCCCCGGGACAGGGCTGGACTATGGCTACACCTTC | CASSPPGTGLDYGYTF
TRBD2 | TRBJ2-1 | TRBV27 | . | TGTGCCAGCACCCCGGGACTAGGGGTAGAGCAGTTCTTC | CASTPGLGVEQFF
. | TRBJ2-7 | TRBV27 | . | TGTGCCAGCAGTTTCGGGAGATCCTACGAGCAGTACTTC | CASSFGRSYEQYF
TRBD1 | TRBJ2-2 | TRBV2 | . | TGTGCCAGCAGTGCCTCGACAGGGGGAACTTTGAGGACCGGGGAGCTGTTTTTT | CASSASTGGTLRTGELFF
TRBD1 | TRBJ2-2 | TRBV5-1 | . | TGCGCCACTGAGACCGGGACAGGGGTGTCCGGGGAGCTGTTTTTT | CATETGTGVSGELFF
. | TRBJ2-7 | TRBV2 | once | TGTGCCAGCAGTGTCGAGGACACCTCCTACGAGCAGTACTTC | CASSVEDTSYEQYF
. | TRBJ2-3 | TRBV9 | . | TGTGCCAGCAGCGCGAGGGGAGGAGATACGCAGTATTTT | CASSARGGDTQYF
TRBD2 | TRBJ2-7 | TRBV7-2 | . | TGTGCCAGCAGCCTAAGACTAGCGGGGCCCTACGAGCAGTACTTC | CASSLRLAGPYEQYF
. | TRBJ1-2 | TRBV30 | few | TGTGCCTGGACCCTAGGCTATGGCTACACCTTC | CAWTLGYGYTF
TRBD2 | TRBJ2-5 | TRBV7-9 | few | TGTGCCAGCAGCTTAGGACTAGCGGGGGGGCCAGAGACCCAGTACTTC | CASSLGLAGGPETQYF
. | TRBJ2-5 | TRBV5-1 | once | TGCGCCAGCAGCTTGGGTCAGGGACCCGGGGAGACCCAGTACTTC | CASSLGQGPGETQYF
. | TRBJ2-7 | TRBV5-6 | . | TGTGCCAGCAGCTTGGGCAGTGGGCAGTACTTC | CASSLGSGQYF
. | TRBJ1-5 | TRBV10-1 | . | TGCGCCAGCAGTAGGGACATCAATCAGCCCCAGCATTTT | CASSRDINQPQHF
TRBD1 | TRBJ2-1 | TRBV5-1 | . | TGCGCCAGCCACTATGACAGGGACAATGAGCAGTTCTTC | CASHYDRDNEQFF
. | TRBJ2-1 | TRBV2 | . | TGTGCCAGCAGTGCCTCAGGGGACTCCTACAATGAGCAGTTCTTC | CASSASGDSYNEQFF
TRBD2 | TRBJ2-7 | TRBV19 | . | TGTGCCAGTAGTCTGAGGACTAGCGGGAGTAGCGAGCAGTACTTC | CASSLRTSGSSEQYF
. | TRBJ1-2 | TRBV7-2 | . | TGTGCCAGCAGCCCGGCGGGGCCCTATGGCTACACCTTC | CASSPAGPYGYTF
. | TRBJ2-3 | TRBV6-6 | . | TGTGCCAGCAGTTACTCGGGACCCGGCACAGATACGCAGTATTTT | CASSYSGPGTDTQYF
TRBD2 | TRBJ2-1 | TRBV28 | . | TGTGCCAGCAGCCCCGGACTAGCGAGGCACAATGAGCAGTTCTTC | CASSPGLARHNEQFF
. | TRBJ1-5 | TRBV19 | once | TGTGCCAGTAGTATAGTTGGGGGAAATCAGCCCCAGCATTTT | CASSIVGGNQPQHF
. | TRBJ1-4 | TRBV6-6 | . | TGTGCCAGCAGTAAAAGGACGGGGGGATATGAAAAACTGTTTTTT | CASSKRTGGYEKLFF
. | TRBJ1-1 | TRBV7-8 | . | TGTGCCAGCAGCTTACAAGCCAGGTCTGGCACTGAAGCTTTCTTT | CASSLQARSGTEAFF
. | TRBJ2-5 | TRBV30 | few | TGTGCCTGGAGTGTACTAAAGACCCAGTACTTC | CAWSVLKTQYF
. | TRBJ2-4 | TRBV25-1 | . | TGTGCCAGCAGTGAATTAGGGGCCAAAAACATTCAGTACTTC | CASSELGAKNIQYF
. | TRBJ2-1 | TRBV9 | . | TGTGCCAGCAGCGTTGGACAGGGAGGGTCCTACAATGAGCAGTTCTTC | CASSVGQGGSYNEQFF
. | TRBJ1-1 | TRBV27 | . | TGTGCCAGCAGCCCGGGGAACACTGAAGCTTTCTTT | CASSPGNTEAFF
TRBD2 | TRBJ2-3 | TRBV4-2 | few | TGTGCCAGCAGCCAAGGGGGACTAGCGTCAGATACGCAGTATTTT | CASSQGGLASDTQYF
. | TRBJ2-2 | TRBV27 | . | TGTGCCAGCAGTTTTAGGTGGAAACTGAACACCGGGGAGCTGTTTTTT | CASSFRWKLNTGELFF
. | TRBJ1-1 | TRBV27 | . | TGTGCCAGCAGTCCAAGGACGGATAACACTGAAGCTTTCTTT | CASSPRTDNTEAFF